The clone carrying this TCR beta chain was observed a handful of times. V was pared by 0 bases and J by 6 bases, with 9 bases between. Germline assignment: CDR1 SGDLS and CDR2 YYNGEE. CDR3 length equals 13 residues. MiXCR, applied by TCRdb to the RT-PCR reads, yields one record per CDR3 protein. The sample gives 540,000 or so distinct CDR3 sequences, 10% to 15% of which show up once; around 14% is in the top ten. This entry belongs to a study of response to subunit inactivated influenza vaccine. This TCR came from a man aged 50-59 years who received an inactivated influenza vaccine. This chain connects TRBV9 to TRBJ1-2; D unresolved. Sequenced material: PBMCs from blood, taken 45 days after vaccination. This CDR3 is CASSVGEEDGYTF. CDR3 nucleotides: TGTGCCAGCAGCGTAGGGGAGGAGGATGGCTACACCTTC.